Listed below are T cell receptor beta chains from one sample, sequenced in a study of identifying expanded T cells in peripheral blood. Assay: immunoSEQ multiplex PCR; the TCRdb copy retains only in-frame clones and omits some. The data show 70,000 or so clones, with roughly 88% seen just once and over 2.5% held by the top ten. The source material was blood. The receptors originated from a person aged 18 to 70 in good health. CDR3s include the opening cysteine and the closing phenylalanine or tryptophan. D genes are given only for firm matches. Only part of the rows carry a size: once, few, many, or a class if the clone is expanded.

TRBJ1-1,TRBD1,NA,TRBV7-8,CASSLADRVFAEAFF,TGTGCCAGCAGCTTAGCCGACAGGGTGTTCGCTGAAGCTTTCTTT
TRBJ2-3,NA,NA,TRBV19,CASSIPGEADTQYF,TGTGCCAGTAGTATTCCAGGGGAGGCAGATACGCAGTATTTT
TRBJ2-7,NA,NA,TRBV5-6,CASSSANEQYF,TGTGCCAGCAGCTCGGCGAACGAGCAGTACTTC
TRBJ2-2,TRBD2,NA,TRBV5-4,CASSSGDRRGAGELFF,TGTGCCAGCAGCTCTGGAGACAGGCGGGGGGCCGGGGAGCTGTTTTTT
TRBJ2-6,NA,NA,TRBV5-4,CASSLASRGANVLTF,TGTGCCAGCAGCTTGGCCAGCCGTGGGGCCAACGTCCTGACTTTC
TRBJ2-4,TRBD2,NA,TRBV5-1,CASSQTGGEAKNIQYF,TGCGCCAGCAGCCAAACGGGAGGGGAAGCCAAAAACATTCAGTACTTC
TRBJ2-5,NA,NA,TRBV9,CASSPGDSKETQYF,TGTGCCAGCAGCCCAGGAGACTCCAAAGAGACCCAGTACTTC
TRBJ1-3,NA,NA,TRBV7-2,CASSTGRNTIYF,TGTGCCAGCAGCACAGGCCGAAACACCATATATTTT
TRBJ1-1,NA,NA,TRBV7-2,CASSFDRRVGFF,TGTGCCAGCAGCTTTGACAGGCGAGTAGGTTTCTTT
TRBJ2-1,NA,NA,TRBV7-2,CASSLPPGIGQFF,TGTGCCAGCAGCCTCCCGCCGGGGATCGGGCAGTTCTTC
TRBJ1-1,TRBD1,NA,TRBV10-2,CASRTGPEAFF,TGCGCCAGCAGGACAGGGCCTGAAGCTTTCTTT
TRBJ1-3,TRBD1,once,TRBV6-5,CASSTRGFGNTIYF,TGTGCCAGCAGCACCAGGGGGTTTGGAAACACCATATATTTT
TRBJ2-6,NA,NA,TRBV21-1,CASSKVDRAVSGANVLTF,TGTGCCAGCAGCAAAGTGGACAGGGCGGTCTCTGGGGCCAACGTCCTGACTTTC
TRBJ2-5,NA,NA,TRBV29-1,CSGRDGSGTTQYF,TGCAGCGGGAGGGACGGGTCCGGGACGACCCAGTACTTC
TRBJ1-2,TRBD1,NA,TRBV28,CASSFPGTGNGYTF,TGTGCCAGCAGTTTCCCCGGGACAGGGAATGGCTACACCTTC
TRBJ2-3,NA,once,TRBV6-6,CASSYSPSPDTQYF,TGTGCCAGCAGTTACTCTCCTAGCCCAGATACGCAGTATTTT
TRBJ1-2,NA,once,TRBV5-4,CASSLDLLIGSRNYGYTF,TGTGCCAGCAGCTTGGATCTCTTAATAGGCAGTCGGAACTATGGCTACACCTTC
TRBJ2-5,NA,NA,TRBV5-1,CASSWQETQYF,TGCGCCAGCAGCTGGCAAGAGACCCAGTACTTC
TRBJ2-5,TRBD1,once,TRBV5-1,CASSLPDRGRTQYF,TGCGCCAGCAGCTTGCCTGACAGGGGACGGACCCAGTACTTC
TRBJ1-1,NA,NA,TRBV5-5,CASSWGTPKGNTEAFF,TGTGCCAGCAGCTGGGGGACCCCAAAGGGGAACACTGAAGCTTTCTTT
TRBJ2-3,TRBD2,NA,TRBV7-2,CASSLGLAVSTDTQYF,TGTGCCAGCAGCTTAGGACTAGCGGTGAGCACAGATACGCAGTATTTT
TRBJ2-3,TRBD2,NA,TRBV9,CASSVSLAGGPNTDTQYF,TGTGCCAGCAGCGTAAGTTTAGCGGGGGGGCCGAACACAGATACGCAGTATTTT
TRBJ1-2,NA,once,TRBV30,CAWRQGGYGYTF,TGTGCCTGGAGACAGGGTGGCTATGGCTACACCTTC